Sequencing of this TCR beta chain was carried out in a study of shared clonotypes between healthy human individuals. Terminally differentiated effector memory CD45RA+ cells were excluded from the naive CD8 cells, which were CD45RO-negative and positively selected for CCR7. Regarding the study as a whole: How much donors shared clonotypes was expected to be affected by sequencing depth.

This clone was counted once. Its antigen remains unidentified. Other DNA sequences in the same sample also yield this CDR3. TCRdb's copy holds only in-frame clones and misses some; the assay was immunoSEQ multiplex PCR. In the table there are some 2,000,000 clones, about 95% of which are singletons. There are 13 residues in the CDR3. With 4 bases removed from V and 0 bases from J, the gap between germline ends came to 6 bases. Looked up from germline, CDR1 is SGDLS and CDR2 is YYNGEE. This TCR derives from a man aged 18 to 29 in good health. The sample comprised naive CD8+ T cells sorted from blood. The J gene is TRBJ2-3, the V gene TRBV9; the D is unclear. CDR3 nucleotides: TGTGCCAGCAGCCCATACAGCACAGATACGCAGTATTTT. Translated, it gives CASSPYSTDTQYF.